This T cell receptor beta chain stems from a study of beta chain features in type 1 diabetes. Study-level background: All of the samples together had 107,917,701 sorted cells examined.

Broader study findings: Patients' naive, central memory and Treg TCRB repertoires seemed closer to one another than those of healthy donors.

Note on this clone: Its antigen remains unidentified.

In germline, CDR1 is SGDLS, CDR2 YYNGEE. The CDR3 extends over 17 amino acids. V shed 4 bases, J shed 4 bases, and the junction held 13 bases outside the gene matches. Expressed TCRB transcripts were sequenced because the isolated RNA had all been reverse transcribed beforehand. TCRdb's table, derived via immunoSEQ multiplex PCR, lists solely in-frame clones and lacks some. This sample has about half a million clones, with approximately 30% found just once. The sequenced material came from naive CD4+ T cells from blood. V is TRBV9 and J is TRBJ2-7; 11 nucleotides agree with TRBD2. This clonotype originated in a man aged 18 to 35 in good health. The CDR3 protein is CASSPYGSSGRKYEQYF. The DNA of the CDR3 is TGTGCCAGCAGCCCGTACGGGTCTAGCGGGAGGAAATACGAGCAGTACTTC.